This T cell receptor beta chain was recovered during a study of T cells in Graves' hyperthyroidism and ophthalmopathy. At the level of the study: Pretreatment peripheral blood was obtained at initial diagnosis. Findings and caveats of the study: Appearing also in blood were most of the thyroid clonotypes expanded above 0.001.

On this clonotype itself: Its antigen is as yet unknown.

Patients were excluded for uncontrolled infection, other autoimmune disease, pregnancy or lactation. RNA transcripts yielded amplified TCR beta CDR3 regions. TCR CDR3 regions were first amplified by RT-PCR with HTBI primers. TCRdb called the multiplex PCR reads again in MiXCR, with one record for every CDR3 protein. This repertoire shows around 350,000 distinct CDR3 sequences, about a fifth found once; its top ten account for about 3.7%. The CDR3 covers 15 residues. Trimming left V 7 bases short and J 5 bases short, with 20 bases between. Germline V gene lookup returns CDR1 MNHNS and CDR2 SASEGT. Sample: blood. This clonotype was obtained from a woman aged 18-29 years with Graves' hyperthyroidism. The chain recombines TRBV6-1 with TRBJ1-1; D ambiguous. The CDR3: CASTLLLTEKTEAFF. As DNA, the CDR3 is TGTGCCAGCACCCTACTATTGACGGAGAAGACTGAAGCTTTCTTT.